This T cell receptor (beta chain) was recorded in a study of response to subunit inactivated influenza vaccine. General study results and limits: Only a handful of new T cells, the authors suggested, are recruited with each seasonal influenza vaccination.

TCRdb re-analysed the RT-PCR reads in MiXCR, keeping a single row per CDR3 protein. The sample records about 700,000 distinct CDR3 sequences, over 11% being singletons. The CDR3 runs to 12 residues. The germline gives CDR1 LGHDT, CDR2 YNNKEL (reference sequence). V lost 4 bases, J lost 10 bases, and 11 bases lay in between. With regard to this clonotype: The target antigen is unknown.

Material: PBMCs from blood, obtained 14 to 15 days before vaccination. The V and J genes are TRBV3-1 and TRBJ2-1; D not certain. The clonotype was recovered from a man aged 50-59 years who received an inactivated influenza vaccine. The CDR3 sequence: CASSPTNTEQFF. CDR3 DNA: TGTGCCAGCAGCCCCACTAATACGGAGCAGTTCTTC.